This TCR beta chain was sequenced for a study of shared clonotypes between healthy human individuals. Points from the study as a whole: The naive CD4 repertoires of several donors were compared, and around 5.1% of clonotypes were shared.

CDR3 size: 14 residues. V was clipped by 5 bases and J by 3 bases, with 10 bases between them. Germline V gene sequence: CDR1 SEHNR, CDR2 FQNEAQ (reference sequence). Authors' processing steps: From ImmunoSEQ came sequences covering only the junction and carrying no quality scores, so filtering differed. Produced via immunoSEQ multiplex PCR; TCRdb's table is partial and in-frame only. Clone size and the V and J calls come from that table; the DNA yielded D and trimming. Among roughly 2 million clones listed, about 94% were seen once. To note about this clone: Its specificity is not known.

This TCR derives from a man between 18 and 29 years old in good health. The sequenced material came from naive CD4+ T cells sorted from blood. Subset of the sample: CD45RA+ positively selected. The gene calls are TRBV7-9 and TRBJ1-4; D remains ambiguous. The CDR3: CASSPTGANEKLFF. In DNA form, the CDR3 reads TGTGCCAGCAGCCCGACCGGGGCTAATGAAAAACTGTTTTTT.